The entry that follows covers one T cell receptor beta chain sequence. The data were taken from a study of blood T cells in healthy people across ages. Together with a sample-barcoded 5' primer, a J-beta primer mix was included in a second PCR lasting about 7 to 11 cycles. TCRdb called the 5' RACE reads again in MiXCR, with one record for every CDR3 protein. The data contain approximately 820,000 distinct CDR3 sequences, roughly 44% of them seen just once; the ten biggest clones take up under 20%. Trimming at V came to 7 bases and at J to 5 bases, leaving 15 bases not matched to a gene. Germline CDR1 reads SGHTA; CDR2 reads FQGNSA. This CDR3 region has 16 residues.

Sequencing was done on a sample of blood. This TCR was recovered from a man between 60 and 75 years old in good health. V gene TRBV7-2 combines with J gene TRBJ2-5; 8 bases map to TRBD2. The DNA of the CDR3 is TGTGCCAGCACCTCTACCGGGGGGGCCTCGGCGGAGACCCAGTACTTC. Residues: CASTSTGGASAETQYF.